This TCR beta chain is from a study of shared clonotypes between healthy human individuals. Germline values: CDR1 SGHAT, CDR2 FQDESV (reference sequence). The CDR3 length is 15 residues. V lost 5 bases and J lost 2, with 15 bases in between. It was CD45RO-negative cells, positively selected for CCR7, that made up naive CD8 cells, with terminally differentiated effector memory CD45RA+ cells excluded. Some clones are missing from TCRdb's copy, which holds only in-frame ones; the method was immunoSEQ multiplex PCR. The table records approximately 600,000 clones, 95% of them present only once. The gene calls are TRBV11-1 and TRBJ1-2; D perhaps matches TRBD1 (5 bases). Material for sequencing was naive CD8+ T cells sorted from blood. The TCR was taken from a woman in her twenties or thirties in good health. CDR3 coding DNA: TGTGCCAGCAGCCTGGTGGGGGGTGCGAACTATGGCTACACCTTC. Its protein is CASSLVGGANYGYTF.